This T cell receptor (beta chain) was sequenced during a study of identifying expanded T cells in peripheral blood. Study-wide results and limits: Over two and four weeks, about 15 and 18 clones changed, versus approximately 1.2 between replicates.

Clones were read by immunoSEQ multiplex PCR, and TCRdb kept only the in-frame ones, dropping some. The table lists tens of thousands of clones, over 80% of them singletons. To note about this clone: The antigen is unknown.

Healthy donors had no documented immune events, such as infections, while sampled. The J segment lost 0 bases and the V segment lost 3 bases, leaving 10 bases of the junction unmatched. This CDR3 contains 19 residues. Germline V gene lookup returns CDR1 SGHDN and CDR2 FVKESK. This sequence was found in a person between 18 and 75 years old in good health. Sequenced input: blood. The chain carries TRBV14 and TRBJ2-6; TRBD1 matches at 8 bases. The DNA for the CDR3 is TGTGCCAGCAGCCAGAGAGGACAGGGCCGCTCCTCTGGGGCCAACGTCCTGACTTTC. It translates to CASSQRGQGRSSGANVLTF. Together with reference TRBV14 and TRBJ2-6, the CDR3 gives the full variable domain: EAGVTQFPSHSVIEKGQTVTLRCDPISGHDNLYWYRRVMGKEIKFLLHFVKESKQDESGMPNNRFLAERTGGTYSTLKVQPAELEDSGVYFCASSQRGQGRSSGANVLTFGAGSRLTVL.